This T cell receptor beta chain originates from a study of PD-1 blockade in classical Hodgkin lymphoma. For the study at large: Patients were given intravenous nivolumab, 3 mg/kg, every 2 weeks. Study conclusions and caveats: Individuals who commenced nivolumab within less than 1 year of ASCT were excluded. By C4D1, diversity of CD4+ TCRs had risen significantly, whereas that of CD8+ TCRs had not.

Concerning this clone itself: The antigen is undetermined.

The patients all showed relapse after autologous stem cell transplantation, while their brentuximab vedotin exposure varied. The study isolated CD8+ T cells from thawed PBMCs by magnetic negative selection. Germline loops: CDR1 SNHLY, CDR2 FYNNEI. The CDR3 sequence is 17 residues long. V was trimmed by 1 base and J by 6 bases, leaving 19 bases between them. TCRdb's table, derived via immunoSEQ multiplex PCR, lists solely in-frame clones and lacks some. The data show about 4,500 clones, around 80% seen once. The TCR originated in a human donor with classical Hodgkin lymphoma. Sequenced material: CD8+ T cells from blood, taken at baseline. V usage is TRBV2 and J usage is TRBJ2-4; TRBD2 might be the D (7 bases). The CDR3 spells CASSEGGGRTPLNIQYF. The CDR3 nucleotides are TGTGCCAGCAGTGAAGGCGGGGGCCGAACCCCGCTAAACATTCAGTACTTC. Looking up the rest from reference TRBV2 and TRBJ2-4 gives the full variable domain: EPEVTQTPSHQVTQMGQEVILRCVPISNHLYFYWYRQILGQKVEFLVSFYNNEISEKSEIFDDQFSVERPDGSNFTLKIRSTKLEDSAMYFCASSEGGGRTPLNIQYFGAGTRLSVL.